Here is one T cell receptor beta chain with its context. Its recognized antigen is unknown. The input lacks base qualities; no much larger clone sits a single base away. The cohort consisted of fewer than 700 healthy bone marrow donors. At the time of sampling, every cohort member was nominally healthy, though immune exposures that went unrecorded were likely present. The donor was CMV seronegative and was included in the group of about 350 seronegative cohort members. A peripheral blood sample was collected from each donor, and TCR beta sequencing was performed on peripheral blood mononuclear cells. The Qiagen DNeasy Blood Extraction Kit was used to extract genomic DNA from the blood cell samples. The source of the sample is a study of cytomegalovirus exposure and HLA in healthy donors (dated by TCRdb to the late 2010s). Describing the broader study: In an earlier analysis of about 560 of the donors, approximately 300 Gb of sequence data and about 110 million unique TCR beta sequences from 150 million to 200 million T cells were reported. Of the roughly 400 genotyped donors, 65% to 90% fell in the genetic ancestry cluster associated with self-reported Caucasian donors. Every repertoire in the discovery cohort had been generated on one and the same sequencing platform. A later analysis re-analyzed previously published TCR beta repertoires from about 730 donors and added high-resolution HLA genotyping to study TCR occurrence patterns. A later genetic analysis used genome-wide SNP genotypes for about three fifths of the 666 donors, treating that subset as a discovery cohort. Class I and class II HLA loci were covered by the typing at four-digit resolution. Across some 400 genotyped donors of the cohort, an average of roughly 230,000 unique TCR beta nucleotide sequences per donor were sequenced, and approximately 19% of those sequences were non-productive. Alongside the repertoire data, information on donor age, sex, ethnicity and CMV serostatus was compiled. The later analysis used no new phenotypic data to find candidate immune exposures, relying instead on TCR beta sequences and their occurrence across donors. Four or five DR-DQ haplotypes were treated as single units for association and clustering because of strong linkage in the cohort. About 280 gigabases of sequencing data and tens of millions of unique TCR sequences made up an early release that covered approximately 620 HLA-typed donors. The study combined high-throughput TCR immunosequencing, statistical association of individual TCRs with disease status, and machine learning to predict cytomegalovirus infection status. The study was designed to test whether signatures of past pathogen exposure could be identified by cataloging public T cell receptors. To decide whether each TCR beta V gene segment behaved as functional or pseudogenic, an earlier analysis of some 580 of the donors relied on high-throughput TCR beta sequencing. The study profiled the T cell repertoires of more than 500 subjects by immunosequencing and related them to cytomegalovirus serostatus. A separate validation cohort of more than 100 different subjects was used in addition to the approximately 610-subject first cohort. The number of typed donors differed by locus: about 620-630 for A, B, C, DRB1 and DQB1; some 500 for DQA1; over 600 for DPA1; and roughly 490 for DPB1. The full study reports these points: The sequencing pipeline was judged likely to have produced a cluster of highly shared sequence variants as a technical artifact. A later genetic analysis associated a missense DCLRE1C variant with V-gene and J-gene trimming of TCR beta chains, and an independent cohort replicated the association. The classifier was reported to diagnose cytomegalovirus status with high specificity and sensitivity in both the original cohort and the validation cohort. An earlier analysis of 587 of the donors showed that most TCR beta V segments appeared in productive rearrangements either about 90% or about 30% of the time, which broadly matched IMGT annotations. For the cohort, immune exposure information was limited to CMV serostatus. Because HLA typing was unavailable for some donors at each locus, only the typed subset was used in association tests. Because counts were too low, some 17 rarely observed V segments, including chromosome 9 orphons, were excluded from the earlier analysis of around 640 of the donors. According to a later analysis, most CMV-associated TCR beta chains appeared to be HLA-restricted, and the HLA associations seemed to be driven largely by CMV exposure. In this cohort, only TCR beta chains were sequenced, and detectable features were limited by the absence of alpha or paired-chain data. Strong co-occurrence of HLA alleles, especially DR and DQ, made assigning TCR associations to individual alleles difficult. Several of the top co-occurrence clusters appeared to be linked to parvovirus B19, influenza, CMV and Epstein-Barr virus, according to a later analysis. At a false discovery rate of 0.05, a later analysis linked some 17,000 TCR beta sequences to specific HLA alleles. Across donors, most TCR sequences were observed very rarely, whereas some public TCRs were present in many individuals. Presence/absence analyses assumed roughly uniform sequencing depth across donors, an assumption that may not hold. In vitro tests confirmed that a few of the cytomegalovirus-associated TCR beta chains recognize cytomegalovirus antigens. Because the 87-base-pair reads could not distinguish some IMGT-functional V segments, including TRBV6-2 and TRBV6-3, those segments were excluded. In a later analysis, HLA-associated TCR beta chains showed more clonal expansion and lower generation probabilities than non-associated chains that were equally common. The study listed 164 TCR beta chains as associated with cytomegalovirus. A later genetic analysis reported fewer N-insertions in productive TCRs among donors in an Asian-associated ancestry cluster than the 666-donor mean. Correlated functional status among segregating V segments might be attributable to linkage disequilibrium, but an unknown experimental factor could not be ruled out. A further reported finding was that TCR beta sequences accurately predicted the HLA-A and HLA-B alleles for most subjects in the first cohort. According to the authors, the approach could potentially be generalized to other disease states and immunological phenotypes. According to a later analysis, TCR association rates differed among HLA loci, with DRB1 alleles showing the most associated TCRs and HLA-C alleles showing the fewest.

In the germline V gene, CDR1 corresponds to SGHRS and CDR2 to YFSETQ. The trim is 0 bases for V and 7 bases for J, with a gap of 14 bases between the germline ends. Counted from cysteine to phenylalanine, this CDR3 has 14 amino acids. Only the CDR3 part of the read is kept: 42 bases, read in frame from the first base. Library creation used the immunoSEQ multiplex PCR assay. For the multiplex PCR, a mixture combining 60 forward primers for TCR Vbeta segments and 13 reverse primers for TCR Jbeta segments was used. The CDR3 region of rearranged TCR beta genes was amplified from genomic DNA with a multiplex PCR assay. The amplified TCR beta libraries were sequenced on the Illumina HiSeq System as 87-base-pair reads. The study's own analysis went as follows. A later analysis tallied tens of millions of unique TCR beta chains across the 666 repertoires, and approximately 9.9 million of those chains were shared by two or more donors. A nearest-neighbor algorithm error-corrected the raw reads and collapsed the reads into unique sequences, merging closely related sequences to remove PCR and sequencing errors. CDR3 sequences were aligned to IMGT reference sequences to assign V, D and J gene segments. For a sequence to be retained, a match of at least six nucleotides was required to both a V gene segment and a J gene segment. Rearrangements were classified as productive when the CDR3 lacked stop codons and remained in frame with V and J, and all other rearrangements were classified as non-productive. CDR3 was defined according to IMGT convention as the region running from the second conserved V-encoded cysteine to the conserved J-encoded phenylalanine. In an earlier analysis of roughly 580 of the donors, sequences lacking an unambiguous match to a single V gene segment were excluded. In an earlier analysis of roughly 600 of the donors, a V segment was called functional when productive rearrangements were above 56.7%, and segregating when the standard deviation between donors exceeded 5%. To diagnose cytomegalovirus status from the catalog of TCR beta chain sequences, a statistical classification framework was built. In a later analysis, TCR nucleotide sequences were compared against IMGT/GENE-DB human TR gene sequences so that V and J genes could be assigned. In a later analysis, CDR3 sequences and most-parsimonious VDJ recombination scenarios were assigned using the TCRdist pipeline. In a later analysis, each TCR beta chain was defined by its CDR3 amino acid sequence together with its V-gene family, and reads without a unique V-gene family were excluded. In a later analysis, around 600 highly shared, low-generation-probability nucleotide sequences were removed to address suspected cross-contamination and a sequencing artifact. In a later analysis, a clonal expansion index was calculated for each public chain from normalized within-repertoire ranks of inferred template counts. In a later analysis, generation probabilities were computed with a VDJ recombination model fitted to out-of-frame rearrangements, and the resulting probabilities were checked against IGoR. A later analysis scored TCR-TCR, TCR-HLA and TCR-CMV co-occurrence with hypergeometric tests, applying a repertoire-size bias correction to TCR pairs. To estimate false discovery rates, a later analysis permuted the HLA or CMV assignments 20 times. A later analysis grouped co-occurring TCRs with DBSCAN, adding TCRdist sequence similarity when clustering within HLA-allele-positive subsets. Repertoires with fewer than 30,000 or more than 120,000 public chains, plus five repertoires with anomalous nucleotide sharing, were excluded from co-occurrence clustering. TCRdb carries this immuneACCESS record with in-frame sequences only. Its versions omit some clonotypes, under half of them owing to an unresolved V gene in the studies checked, with the rest unexplained. V, J and clone size derive from that table, while D and trimming were established from the DNA sequence. Recorded for this sample are approximately 93,000 clones; 65% to 85% of them occurred a single time. Approximately 3.8% of the sample goes to the ten largest clones.

The rearranged chain carries TRBV5-1 and TRBJ2-7, with TRBD1 perhaps the D gene, on 5 matching bases. The receptor's source is a man aged 50-59 years in good health and CMV-seronegative. The material sequenced was PBMCs. The CDR3 in this case is CASSLAGIPREQYF. The nucleotide sequence reads TGCGCCAGCAGCTTGGCAGGGATCCCGAGGGAGCAGTACTTC.